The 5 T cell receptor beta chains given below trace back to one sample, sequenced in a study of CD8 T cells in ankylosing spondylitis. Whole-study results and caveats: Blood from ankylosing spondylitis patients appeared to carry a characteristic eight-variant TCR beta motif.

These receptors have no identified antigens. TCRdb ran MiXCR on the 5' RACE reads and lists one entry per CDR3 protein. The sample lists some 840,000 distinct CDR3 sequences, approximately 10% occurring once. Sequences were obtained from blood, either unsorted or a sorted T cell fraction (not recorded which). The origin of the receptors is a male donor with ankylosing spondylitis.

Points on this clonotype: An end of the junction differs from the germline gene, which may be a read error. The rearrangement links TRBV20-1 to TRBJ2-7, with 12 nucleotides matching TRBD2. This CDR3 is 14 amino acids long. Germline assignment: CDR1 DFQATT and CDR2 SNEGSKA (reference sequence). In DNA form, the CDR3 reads TGCAGTGCTATAACAAAGGACGGGGCACTAGCGGGAGGCTTC. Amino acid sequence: CSAITKDGALAGGF.

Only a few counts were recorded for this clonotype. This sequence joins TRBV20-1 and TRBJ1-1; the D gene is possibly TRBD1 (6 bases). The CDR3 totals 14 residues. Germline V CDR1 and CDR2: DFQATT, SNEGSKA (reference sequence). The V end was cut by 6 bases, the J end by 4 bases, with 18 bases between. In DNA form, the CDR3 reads TGCAGTGCCCCTCGGGGGGGCATGGGCACTGAAGCTTTCTTT. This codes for CSAPRGGMGTEAFF.

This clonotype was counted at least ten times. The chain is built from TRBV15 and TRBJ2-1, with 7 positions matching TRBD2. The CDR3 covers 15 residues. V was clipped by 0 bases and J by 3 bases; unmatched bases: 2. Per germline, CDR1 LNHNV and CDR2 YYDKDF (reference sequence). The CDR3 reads CATSRDGRDYNEQFF. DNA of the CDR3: TGTGCCACCAGCAGAGATGGGAGGGACTACAATGAGCAGTTCTTC.

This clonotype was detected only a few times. Here the CDR3 reads CASSGGPVETQYF. For the CDR3, the DNA is TGTGCCAGCAGTGGGGGGCCGGTGGAGACCCAGTACTTC. The chain combines TRBV6-6 with TRBJ2-5; D is possibly TRBD1 or TRBD2 (6 bases each). CDR1 and CDR2 from the germline V gene are MNHNY and SVGAGI (reference sequence). V was clipped by 5 bases and J by 5 bases, with 12 bases between them. The CDR3 covers 13 residues.

The CDR3 region is CASSFTSGGYYEQYF. CDR3 sequence (DNA): TGTGCCAGCAGCTTTACTAGCGGGGGTTATTACGAGCAGTACTTC. V gene TRBV11-2 combines with J gene TRBJ2-7; the match to TRBD2 covers 11 bases. The germline V gene has CDR1 SGHAT and CDR2 FQNNGV. J gave up 4 bases and V 3 bases, and 5 bases lay outside the gene matches. The CDR3 length is 15 residues.